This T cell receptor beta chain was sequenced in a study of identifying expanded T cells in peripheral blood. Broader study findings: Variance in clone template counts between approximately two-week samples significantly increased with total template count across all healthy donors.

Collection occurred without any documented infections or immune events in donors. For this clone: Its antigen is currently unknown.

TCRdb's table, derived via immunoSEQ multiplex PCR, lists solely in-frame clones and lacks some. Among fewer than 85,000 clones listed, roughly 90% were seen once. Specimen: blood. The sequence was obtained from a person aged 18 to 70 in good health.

The CDR3 coding sequence is TGTGCCAGCAGTGGGTCTAGCAATGAGCAGTTCTTC. It is translated as CASSGSSNEQFF. The genes are TRBV2 and TRBJ2-1, with D hard to call. Germline V CDR1 and CDR2: SNHLY, FYNNEI. Deletions cut 4 bases from V and 6 bases from J, with 7 bases between. CDR3 length equals 12 residues.